The sequence of this T cell receptor beta chain was determined in a study of blood T cell repertoires in COVID-19. Some clones are missing from TCRdb's copy, which holds only in-frame ones; the method was immunoSEQ multiplex PCR. Of 200,000 to 250,000 clones listed, roughly 85% are singletons. Per the germline V gene, CDR1 is MNHEY and CDR2 is SVGEGT. The CDR3 spans 17 residues. V was clipped by 2 bases and J by 0 bases; unmatched bases: 4. The sequenced sample consisted of peripheral blood. V usage is TRBV6-2 or TRBV6-3 and J usage is TRBJ2-6; 7 positions match TRBD1. The TCR originated in a woman in her 70s with COVID-19, enrolled during active disease. DNA of the CDR3: TGTGCCAGCAGTTACGAGACAGGGTTCTCTGGGGCCAACGTCCTGACTTTC. It encodes CASSYETGFSGANVLTF.